A selection of T cell receptor beta chains follows, all from one sample in a study of T cells after somatic rescue of genetic block. Produced via immunoSEQ multiplex PCR; TCRdb's table is partial and in-frame only. The sample carries about 120,000 clones, around nine tenths recorded once. The sequencing input was peripheral blood mononuclear cells (PBMCs). These receptors were obtained from a woman aged 18-29 years. CDR3s include the opening cysteine and the closing phenylalanine or tryptophan. A D gene is named only where the DNA matches it firmly. Clone size is stated in some rows and not others, as once, few, many or a class when expanded.

d_call | j_call | v_call | clone_size | cdr3_nt | cdr3_aa
- | TRBJ1-3 | TRBV28 | - | TGTGCCAGCAGTTTGGGGGTCGGGCGGGGCACCATATATTTT | CASSLGVGRGTIYF
- | TRBJ1-1 | TRBV19 | - | TGTGCCAGTAGTATCTCAGCTAACACTGAAGCTTTCTTT | CASSISANTEAFF
- | TRBJ1-5 | TRBV28 | - | TGTGCCAGCAGTTCCCCCGGGACCTTATGGAGCAATCAGCCCCAGCATTTT | CASSSPGTLWSNQPQHF
- | TRBJ1-3 | TRBV15 | - | TGTGCCACCAGCAGAGATATAGGAAACACCATATATTTT | CATSRDIGNTIYF
- | TRBJ1-5 | TRBV7-9 | - | TGTGCCAGCAGCCGACGGATGGATCAGCCCCAGCATTTT | CASSRRMDQPQHF
TRBD1 | TRBJ1-1 | TRBV25-1 | - | TGTGCCAGCAGTGATTGGACAGGGGACACTGAAGCTTTCTTT | CASSDWTGDTEAFF
TRBD1 | TRBJ2-7 | TRBV28 | - | TGTGCCAGCAGTCCTGGGGACAGGGAAGCCGACGAGCAGTACTTC | CASSPGDREADEQYF
TRBD1 | TRBJ2-2 | TRBV27 | - | TGTGCCAGCAGACAGGACAGGGTAAGGATTAGGGAGCTGTTTTTT | CASRQDRVRIRELFF
- | TRBJ2-2 | TRBV29-1 | - | TGCAGCGTCCATGGGAGCGCCGGGGAGCTGTTTTTT | CSVHGSAGELFF
TRBD1 | TRBJ2-7 | TRBV7-8 | - | TGTGCCAGCAGCTTACAGGGGGCGCGAGTGTCCGAGCAGTACTTC | CASSLQGARVSEQYF
TRBD2 | TRBJ2-3 | TRBV18 | - | TGTGCCAGCTCACGGGGGGGGTTCGACACAGATACGCAGTATTTT | CASSRGGFDTDTQYF
- | TRBJ1-2 | TRBV19 | - | TGTGCCAGTAGTATAGATGGCCCAAGGAGGGATGGCTACACCTTC | CASSIDGPRRDGYTF
- | TRBJ2-2 | TRBV2 | - | TGTGCCAGCACCCTAGGAGGGATAAGAAACACCGGGGAGCTGTTTTTT | CASTLGGIRNTGELFF
- | TRBJ1-2 | TRBV7-9 | - | TGTGCCAGCAGCTTATCAGGGGCCTATGGCTACACCTTC | CASSLSGAYGYTF
- | TRBJ2-3 | TRBV5-1 | - | TGCGCCAGCAGCCCGGACCCGCGGGGCACAGATACGCAGTATTTT | CASSPDPRGTDTQYF
- | TRBJ1-2 | TRBV9 | - | TGTGCCAGCAGCAGCGGGCCTACGTTTAACTATGGCTACACCTTC | CASSSGPTFNYGYTF
- | TRBJ1-3 | TRBV2 | - | TGTGCCAGCAGTGCCGGGACCGTCGGAAACACCATATATTTT | CASSAGTVGNTIYF
TRBD1 | TRBJ1-4 | TRBV9 | - | TGTGCCAGCGCGACAGGGGCAAGCGGAAAACTGTTTTTT | CASATGASGKLFF
- | TRBJ2-7 | TRBV29-1 | - | TGCAGCGTTGAGGAGGGCCCCCTCTACGAGCAGTACTTC | CSVEEGPLYEQYF
- | TRBJ1-5 | TRBV30 | - | TGTGCCTGGAGTGTAATGGGCAGTCAGCCCCAGCATTTT | CAWSVMGSQPQHF
- | TRBJ1-2 | TRBV27 | - | TGTGCCAGCAAGCCTTGGGGCTACACCTTC | CASKPWGYTF
- | TRBJ2-1 | TRBV6-1 | - | TGTGCCAGCAGTGAAACGGGTGGGGGTGAATACAATGAGCAGTTCTTC | CASSETGGGEYNEQFF
TRBD2 | TRBJ2-3 | TRBV7-9 | - | TGTGCCAGCAGCTTAGCGACTAGCGGGGGGGCAGATACGCAGTATTTT | CASSLATSGGADTQYF
- | TRBJ2-3 | TRBV7-6 | - | TGTGCCAGCAAATACGGGGTGGGCACAGATACGCAGTATTTT | CASKYGVGTDTQYF
- | TRBJ2-7 | TRBV11-3 | - | TGTGCCAGCAGCTTACCAGTCGGGGGGCGATACTCCTACGAGCAGTACTTC | CASSLPVGGRYSYEQYF
TRBD2 | TRBJ2-1 | TRBV7-9 | once | TGTGCCAGCAGCATGACTAGCGGGGGGTGGACGAGCGACAATGAGCAGTTCTTC | CASSMTSGGWTSDNEQFF
- | TRBJ2-3 | TRBV25-1 | - | TGTGCCAGCAGTGCCTACAGTTTGACAGATACGCAGTATTTT | CASSAYSLTDTQYF
- | TRBJ1-4 | TRBV28 | - | TGTGCCAGCAGTTTATTCCCGGGGAAAGTTAATGAAAAACTGTTTTTT | CASSLFPGKVNEKLFF
- | TRBJ2-7 | TRBV11-1 | - | TGTGCCAGCAGCTTAGAACAATGGATGGCCGAGCAGTACTTC | CASSLEQWMAEQYF
TRBD1 | TRBJ1-4 | TRBV5-6 | - | TGTGCCAGCAGCTTGGGGACAGGGGGAAGGGAAAAACTGTTTTTT | CASSLGTGGREKLFF
TRBD1 | TRBJ1-3 | TRBV4-1 | - | TGCGCCAGCAGCCAACCGGTTGGACAGGCCCGAGCTGGAAACACCATATATTTT | CASSQPVGQARAGNTIYF
- | TRBJ1-5 | TRBV30 | - | TGTGCCTGGAGTGTACCTGGGGATCAGCCCCAGCATTTT | CAWSVPGDQPQHF
- | TRBJ1-4 | TRBV29-1 | - | TGCAGCGTTGTAGTCGCCGAAAAACTGTTTTTT | CSVVVAEKLFF
TRBD1 | TRBJ2-3 | TRBV5-6 | - | TGTGCCAGCAGCTATGGACAGGCAGGCGATACGCAGTATTTT | CASSYGQAGDTQYF
- | TRBJ2-3 | TRBV7-6 | - | TGTGCCAGCAGCTTAGGGAGGAGCAGGTTTCCAGATACGCAGTATTTT | CASSLGRSRFPDTQYF
TRBD1 | TRBJ1-1 | TRBV7-3 | - | TGTGCCAGCAGCCCTACAGGGGGTAACACTGAAGCTTTCTTT | CASSPTGGNTEAFF
TRBD2 | TRBJ2-1 | TRBV5-1 | - | TGCGCCAGCAGCCTCGGACTAGCGGGGGACGAGCAGTTCTTC | CASSLGLAGDEQFF
- | TRBJ2-5 | TRBV19 | - | TGTGCCAGTAGTATAGAGAGGGGGACCCAGTACTTC | CASSIERGTQYF
TRBD1 | TRBJ1-1 | TRBV7-9 | - | TGTGCCAGCAGCCCGGGACAGGGTGGGACCACTGAAGCTTTCTTT | CASSPGQGGTTEAFF
TRBD1 | TRBJ2-3 | TRBV19 | - | TGTGCCAGTAGTATGGGCCAGGGGGTAACAGATACGCAGTATTTT | CASSMGQGVTDTQYF
TRBD2 | TRBJ2-7 | TRBV9 | - | TGTGCCAGCAGCGCTAGGCGGGGGGCCCTCTCCTACGAGCAGTACTTC | CASSARRGALSYEQYF
TRBD1 | TRBJ2-5 | TRBV29-1 | - | TGCAGCGTCGACAGGGGAAGAGAGACCCAGTACTTC | CSVDRGRETQYF
- | TRBJ2-1 | TRBV7-2 | once | TGTGCCAGCAGCACAGTTGACCCCTACAATGAGCAGTTCTTC | CASSTVDPYNEQFF
- | TRBJ2-3 | TRBV7-9 | - | TGTGCCAGCTCCTTTACAGATACGCAGTATTTT | CASSFTDTQYF
- | TRBJ1-1 | TRBV7-9 | once | TGTGCCAGCAGGGTAGCGGGTAACACTGAAGCTTTCTTT | CASRVAGNTEAFF
- | TRBJ2-7 | TRBV11-3 | - | TGTGCCAGCAGCTCCTTAGACGGACTCTACGAGCAGTACTTC | CASSSLDGLYEQYF
- | TRBJ2-7 | TRBV5-5 | - | TGTGCCAGCAGCTTTGACCAGGGTTCCTACGAGCAGTACTTC | CASSFDQGSYEQYF
- | TRBJ2-3 | TRBV25-1 | - | TGTGCCAGCAGTGGATCCTCAGATACGCAGTATTTT | CASSGSSDTQYF